One sample yielded the 16 T cell receptor beta chains listed below, sequenced in a study of blood T cell repertoires in COVID-19. Produced via immunoSEQ multiplex PCR; TCRdb's table is partial and in-frame only. The data contain 400,000 to 550,000 clones, nearly 90% of them seen just once; the ten biggest clones take up 1.5% to 2%. The sample consisted of PBMCs or T cells enriched from blood (not recorded which). The receptors stem from a woman aged 18-29 years with acute COVID-19.

The chain employs TRBV11-2 and TRBJ2-7; 7 nucleotides line up with TRBD2. Unmatched junction bases numbered 3, after V lost 1 base and J lost 3 bases. The CDR3 has 14 amino acids. CDR1 is SGHAT and CDR2 is FQNNGV in the germline V gene. The CDR3, as DNA: TGTGCCAGCAGCTTAGTAGGCGGGAGCTACGAGCAGTACTTC. It is translated as CASSLVGGSYEQYF. Combining the CDR3 with reference TRBV11-2 and TRBJ2-7 gives the whole variable domain EAGVAQSPRYKIIEKRQSVAFWCNPISGHATLYWYQQILGQGPKLLIQFQNNGVVDDSQLPKDRFSAERLKGVDSTLKIQPAKLEDSAVYLCASSLVGGSYEQYFGPGTRLTVT.

This clone has only one observation. The chain uses TRBV18 and TRBJ2-2; D may be TRBD1 (5 bases). Trimming pared 0 bases from V and 3 bases from J, leaving 11 bases between. Germline V gene sequence: CDR1 KGHSH, CDR2 LQKENI. The CDR3 runs to 16 residues. The CDR3: CASSPPTAKHTGELFF. CDR3 DNA: TGTGCCAGCTCACCACCGACAGCGAAACACACCGGGGAGCTGTTTTTT. Using reference TRBV18 and TRBJ2-2 for the parts outside the CDR3, the full variable domain is NAGVMQNPRHLVRRRGQEARLRCSPMKGHSHVYWYRQLPEEGLKFMVYLQKENIIDESGMPKERFSAEFPKEGPSILRIQQVVRGDSAAYFCASSPPTAKHTGELFFGEGSRLTVL.

The CDR3 nucleotides read TGTGCCAGCAGTGAAGGGGCAGTCTCTGGAAACACCATATATTTT. It encodes CASSEGAVSGNTIYF. V usage is TRBV6-1 and J usage is TRBJ1-3; D call uncertain. The V end was cut by 1 base, the J end by 0 bases, with 7 bases between. The germline gives CDR1 MNHNS, CDR2 SASEGT. The CDR3 length is 15 residues.

CDR3: CASSRDTPQETQYF. CDR3 coding DNA: TGTGCCAGCAGCCGGGATACGCCTCAAGAGACCCAGTACTTC. V usage is TRBV9 and J usage is TRBJ2-5; TRBD2 is a possible D gene (5 bases). The CDR3 sequence is 14 residues long. The V end lost 4 bases, the J end lost 2 bases, and 12 bases lay between the germline ends. Looked up from germline, CDR1 is SGDLS and CDR2 is YYNGEE.

The genes are TRBV10-3 and TRBJ1-1; 9 nucleotides match TRBD1. With 8 bases clipped from V and 5 bases from J, the junction kept 12 bases outside the gene matches. The CDR3 runs 15 residues. CDR1 is ENHRY, CDR2 SYGVKD, per germline. The CDR3 sequence is CAILSGQGRGTEAFF. CDR3 coding DNA: TGTGCCATCTTATCGGGACAGGGTCGAGGGACTGAAGCTTTCTTT.

The rearrangement uses TRBV14 and TRBJ2-1; 7 bases agree with TRBD1. Germline assignment: CDR1 SGHDN and CDR2 FVKESK. The CDR3 consists of 21 residues. The junction had 17 bases not matched to a gene; V was cut back by 0 bases and J by 0 bases. Here the CDR3 reads CASSQDLGTVGRISSYNEQFF. The CDR3 nucleotides are TGTGCCAGCAGCCAAGATCTGGGGACAGTGGGACGGATAAGCTCCTACAATGAGCAGTTCTTC.

V is TRBV7-2 and J is TRBJ1-1, with unresolved D. This CDR3 has 14 residues. Germline loops: CDR1 SGHTA, CDR2 FQGNSA. V dropped 1 base and J dropped 2 bases, with 8 bases sitting between them. This CDR3 is CASSLGAVNTEAFF. DNA for the CDR3: TGTGCCAGCAGCTTAGGAGCCGTTAACACTGAAGCTTTCTTT.

The rearrangement links TRBV4-1 to TRBJ2-1; 13 positions agree with TRBD2. V trimming: 5 bases; J trimming: 9 bases; junction bases outside the gene matches: 10. The CDR3 totals 16 residues. Germline CDR1 MGHRA, CDR2 YSYEKL. The CDR3 is CASSYTGTSGNGEQFF. The DNA for the CDR3 is TGCGCCAGCAGCTACACCGGGACTAGCGGGAACGGTGAGCAGTTCTTC.

The V and J genes are TRBV5-4 and TRBJ2-2; 12 bases line up with TRBD1. After removal of 4 bases from V and 7 bases from J, the junction contained 8 bases not matched to a gene. The CDR3 spans 16 residues. CDR1 is SGHNT and CDR2 is YYREEE in the germline V gene (reference sequence). The CDR3, as DNA: TGTGCCAGCAGCGTAACGGGACAGGGGGCACACGGGGAGCTGTTTTTT. Translated, it gives CASSVTGQGAHGELFF.

The chain carries TRBV6-2 or TRBV6-3 and TRBJ2-1, with a tentative D call TRBD2 (6 bases). CDR3 length equals 16 residues. Trimming removed 1 base from V and 0 bases from J, with 10 bases in between. Germline loops: CDR1 MNHEY, CDR2 SVGEGT. The CDR3 DNA reads TGTGCCAGCAGTTACTTAGCCGGGAGCTCCTACAATGAGCAGTTCTTC. Its translation is CASSYLAGSSYNEQFF.

The chain links TRBV27 to TRBJ1-1; 9 positions agree with TRBD1. Germline V lookup: CDR1 MNHEY, CDR2 SMNVEV (reference sequence). V shed 5 bases and J 1 base; nucleotides not matched to a gene: 5. The CDR3 spans 15 residues. The CDR3, as DNA: TGTGCCAGCAGTCCCGGGACAGGGTCGAACACTGAAGCTTTCTTT. It yields the protein CASSPGTGSNTEAFF.

In DNA form, the CDR3 reads TGTGCCAGCAGCGTAGTCCTAGGGACTAGCGTCAATGAGCAGTTCTTC. Residues: CASSVVLGTSVNEQFF. J is TRBJ2-1 and V is TRBV9; 10 bases line up with TRBD2. The CDR3 covers 16 residues. With V trimmed by 0 bases and J by 6 bases, 6 bases remained unmatched. CDR1 SGDLS and CDR2 YYNGEE come from the germline V gene.

This clone was seen a few times. The chain carries TRBV10-2 and TRBJ2-4, with TRBD1 matching over 9 bases. This CDR3 has 16 residues. CDR1 is WSHSY and CDR2 is SAAADI in the germline V gene. J gave up 8 bases and V 5 bases, and 13 bases lay outside the gene matches. The CDR3 here is CASSPEKGDRVDIQYF. The CDR3 DNA reads TGCGCCAGCAGTCCAGAAAAAGGGGACAGGGTGGACATTCAGTACTTC.

This chain uses TRBV27 with TRBJ2-2; possible D gene TRBD2, 6 bases. The CDR3 is 14 amino acids. Per germline, CDR1 MNHEY and CDR2 SMNVEV (reference sequence). V lost 3 bases, J lost 7 bases, and 12 bases lay in between. CDR3 sequence: CASSFGGLGGELFF. As DNA, the CDR3 is TGTGCCAGCAGTTTTGGAGGGCTGGGCGGGGAGCTGTTTTTT.

This clone was recorded once. The V call is TRBV7-2, the J call TRBJ2-3, with a weak D call TRBD1 (6 bases). Trimming shortened V by 8 bases and J by 1 base, and 13 bases separated the two germline ends. The CDR3 loop spans 14 amino acids. Germline V CDR1 and CDR2: SGHTA, FQGNSA. The CDR3 loop reads CASGKGQGTDTQYF. For the CDR3, the DNA is TGTGCCAGCGGAAAGGGACAAGGCACAGATACGCAGTATTTT.

V usage is TRBV19 and J usage is TRBJ1-1; D possibly corresponds to TRBD1 (6 bases). The CDR3 extends over 18 amino acids. The germline CDR1 and CDR2 sequences are LNHDA and SQIVND (reference sequence). V was shortened by 4 bases and J by 1 base, with 22 bases between the two germline ends. In nucleotides, the CDR3 is TGTGCCAGTAGTACGAACAGTGTTTACGGGACAAAGAACACTGAAGCTTTCTTT. Its protein is CASSTNSVYGTKNTEAFF.